The clone carrying this T cell receptor beta chain was counted a few times. Its target is unknown. The sample is drawn from a study of T-cell memory formation after mild COVID-19. Notes on the study in general: SARS-CoV-2 specificity was not confirmed for second-wave clones peaking on day 37. Clones which contracted sat mainly in CM and EM if CD4+, and in EMRA if CD8+.

After 5'RACE with constant-segment primers, TCR alpha and TCR beta cDNA libraries carrying sample barcodes and UMIs were obtained. Each CDR3 protein gets one entry after TCRdb re-called the 5' RACE reads with MiXCR. The sample holds 300,000 to 400,000 distinct CDR3 sequences, 28% seen once. The CDR3 runs 15 residues. Trimming removed 6 bases from V and 3 bases from J; junction bases left unmatched: 10. CDR1 KGHSH and CDR2 LQKENI come from the germline V gene. The sample consisted of PBMCs or a T cell subset sorted from them (not recorded which). The rearrangement joins TRBV18 to TRBJ1-1; 7 nucleotides match TRBD1. This TCR derives from an adult woman who had mild COVID-19 (a few samples of this study predate the infection). Cell type and time point are not known. The CDR3 sequence is CASSTTGSMDTEAFF. As DNA, the CDR3 is TGTGCCAGCTCGACGACAGGGTCGATGGACACTGAAGCTTTCTTT.